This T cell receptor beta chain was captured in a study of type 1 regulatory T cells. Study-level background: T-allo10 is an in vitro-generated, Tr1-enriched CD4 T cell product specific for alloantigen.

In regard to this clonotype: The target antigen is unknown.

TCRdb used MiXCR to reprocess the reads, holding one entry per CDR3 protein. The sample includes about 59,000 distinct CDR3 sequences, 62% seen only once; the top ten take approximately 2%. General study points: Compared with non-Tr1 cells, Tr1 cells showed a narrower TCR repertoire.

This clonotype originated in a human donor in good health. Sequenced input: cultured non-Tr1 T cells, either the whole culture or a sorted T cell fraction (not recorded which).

The CDR3 loop reads CASSQVGIGTGNSPLHF. CDR3 DNA sequence: TGCGCCAGCAGCCAAGTTGGGATCGGGACTGGTAATTCACCCCTCCACTTT. The chain joins TRBV4-3 to TRBJ1-6; the D gene is possibly TRBD1 (5 bases). V was pared by 1 base and J by 6 bases, with 16 bases between. CDR1 and CDR2 from the germline V gene are LGHNA and YSLEER. The CDR3 loop spans 17 amino acids.